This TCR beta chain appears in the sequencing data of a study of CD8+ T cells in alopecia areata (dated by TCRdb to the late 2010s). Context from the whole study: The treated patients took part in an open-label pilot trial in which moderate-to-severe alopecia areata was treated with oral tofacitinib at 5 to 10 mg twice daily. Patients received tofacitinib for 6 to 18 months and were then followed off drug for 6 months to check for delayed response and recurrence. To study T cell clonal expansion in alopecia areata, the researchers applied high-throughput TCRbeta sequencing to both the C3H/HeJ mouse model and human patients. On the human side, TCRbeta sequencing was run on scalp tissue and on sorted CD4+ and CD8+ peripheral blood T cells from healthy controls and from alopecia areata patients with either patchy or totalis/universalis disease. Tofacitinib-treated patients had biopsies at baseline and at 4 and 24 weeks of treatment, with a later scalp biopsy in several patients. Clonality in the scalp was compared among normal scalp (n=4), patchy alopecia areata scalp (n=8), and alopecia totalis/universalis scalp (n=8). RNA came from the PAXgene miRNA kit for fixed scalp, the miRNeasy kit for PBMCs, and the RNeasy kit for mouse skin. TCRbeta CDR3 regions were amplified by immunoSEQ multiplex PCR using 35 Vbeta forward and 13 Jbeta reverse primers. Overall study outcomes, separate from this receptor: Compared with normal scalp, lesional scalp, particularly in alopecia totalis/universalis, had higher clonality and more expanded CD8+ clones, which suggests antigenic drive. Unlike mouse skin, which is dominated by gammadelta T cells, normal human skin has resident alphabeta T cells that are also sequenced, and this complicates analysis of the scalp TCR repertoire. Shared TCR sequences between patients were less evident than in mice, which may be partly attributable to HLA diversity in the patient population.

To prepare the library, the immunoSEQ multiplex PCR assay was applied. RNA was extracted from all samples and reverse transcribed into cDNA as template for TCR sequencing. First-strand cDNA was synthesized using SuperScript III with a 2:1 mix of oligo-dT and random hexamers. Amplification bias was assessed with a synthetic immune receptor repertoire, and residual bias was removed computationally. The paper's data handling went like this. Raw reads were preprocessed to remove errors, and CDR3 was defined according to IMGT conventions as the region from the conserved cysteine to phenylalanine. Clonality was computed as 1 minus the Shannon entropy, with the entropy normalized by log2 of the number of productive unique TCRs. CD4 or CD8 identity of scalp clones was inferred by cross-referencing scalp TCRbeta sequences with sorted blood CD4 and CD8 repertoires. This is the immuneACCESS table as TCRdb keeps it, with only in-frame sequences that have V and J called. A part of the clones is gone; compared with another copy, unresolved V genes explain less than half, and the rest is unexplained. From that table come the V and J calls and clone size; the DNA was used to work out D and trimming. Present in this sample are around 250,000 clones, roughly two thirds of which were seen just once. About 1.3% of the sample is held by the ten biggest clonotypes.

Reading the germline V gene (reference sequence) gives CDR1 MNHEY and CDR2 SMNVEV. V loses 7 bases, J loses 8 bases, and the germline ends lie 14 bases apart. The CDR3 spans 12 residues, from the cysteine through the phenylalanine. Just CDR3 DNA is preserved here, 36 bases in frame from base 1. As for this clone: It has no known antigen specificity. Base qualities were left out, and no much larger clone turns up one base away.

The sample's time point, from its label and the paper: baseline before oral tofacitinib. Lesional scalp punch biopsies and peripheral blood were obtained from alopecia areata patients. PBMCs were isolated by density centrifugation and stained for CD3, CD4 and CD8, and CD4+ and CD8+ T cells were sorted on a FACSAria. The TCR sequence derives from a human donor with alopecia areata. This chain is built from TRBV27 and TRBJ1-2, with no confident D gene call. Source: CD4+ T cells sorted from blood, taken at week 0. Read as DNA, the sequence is TGTGCCAGCACTACGGCGGGCTTAGGCTACACCTTC. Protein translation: CASTTAGLGYTF.